This TCR beta chain stems from a study of T cell changes during pregnancy in multiple sclerosis. This clone was seen a single time. This CDR3 spans 18 amino acids. Unmatched junction bases numbered 19, after V lost 4 bases and J lost 8 bases. CDR1 is SEHNR and CDR2 is FQNEAQ in the germline V gene (reference sequence). Measured with immunoSEQ multiplex PCR; TCRdb has only the in-frame clones, and not every one. This sample has about 27,000 clones, with approximately 89% found just once. Sequenced material: CD8+ T cells from peripheral blood mononuclear cells, taken in the second trimester of pregnancy. This TCR was sampled from a female donor with multiple sclerosis, enrolled in a pregnancy study. V gene TRBV7-9 combines with J gene TRBJ2-1; TRBD2 aligns across 8 bases. DNA for the CDR3: TGTGCCAGCAGCTCGTTAAACCCCGGACTAGCCGGCGTGGATGAGCAGTTCTTC. Amino acids: CASSSLNPGLAGVDEQFF.